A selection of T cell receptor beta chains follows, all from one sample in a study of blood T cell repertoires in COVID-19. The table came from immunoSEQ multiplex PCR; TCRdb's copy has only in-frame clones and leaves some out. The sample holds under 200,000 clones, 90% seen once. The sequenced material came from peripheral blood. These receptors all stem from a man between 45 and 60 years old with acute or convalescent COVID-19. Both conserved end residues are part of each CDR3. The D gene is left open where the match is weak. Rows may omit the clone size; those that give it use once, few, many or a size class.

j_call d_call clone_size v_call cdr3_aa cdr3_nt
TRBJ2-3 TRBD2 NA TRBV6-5 CASTQRGESDTQYF TGTGCCAGCACCCAGCGGGGGGAATCAGATACGCAGTATTTT
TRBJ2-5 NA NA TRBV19 CASSASGQRRETQYF TGTGCCAGTAGTGCGTCGGGACAAAGACGGGAGACCCAGTACTTC
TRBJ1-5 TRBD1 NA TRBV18 CASSPTGDGNQPQHF TGTGCCAGCTCACCGACAGGGGATGGCAATCAGCCCCAGCATTTT
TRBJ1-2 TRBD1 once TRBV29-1 CGTGNPYGYTF TGCGGGACAGGGAACCCTTATGGCTACACCTTC
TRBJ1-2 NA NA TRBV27 CASRPPTSNYGYTF TGTGCCAGCAGACCACCAACTTCTAACTATGGCTACACCTTC
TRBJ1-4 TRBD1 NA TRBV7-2 CASSSNQGAANEKLFF TGTGCCAGCAGCTCCAACCAGGGGGCAGCTAATGAAAAACTGTTTTTT
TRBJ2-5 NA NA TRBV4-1 CASSQPTAQVPAGRTQYF TGCGCCAGCAGCCAACCGACCGCTCAGGTGCCAGCAGGGCGCACCCAGTACTTC
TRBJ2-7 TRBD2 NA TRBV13 CASSPTSGKAYEQYF TGTGCCAGCAGCCCGACTAGCGGGAAGGCCTACGAGCAGTACTTC
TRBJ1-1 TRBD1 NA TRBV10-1 CASSPDRGSSNTEAFF TGCGCCAGCAGTCCGGACAGGGGGTCAAGCAACACTGAAGCTTTCTTT
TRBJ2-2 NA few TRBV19 CASRTNSNTGELFF TGTGCCAGTAGGACAAATTCTAACACCGGGGAGCTGTTTTTT
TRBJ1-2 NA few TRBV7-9 CASSPKGVNYGYTF TGTGCCAGCAGCCCCAAGGGGGTTAACTATGGCTACACCTTC
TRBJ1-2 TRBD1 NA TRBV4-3 CASSQGQGSEGYTF TGCGCCAGCAGCCAGGGACAGGGGAGTGAGGGCTACACCTTC
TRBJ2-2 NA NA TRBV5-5 CASSPTGPTGELFF TGTGCCAGCAGCCCCACAGGCCCCACCGGGGAGCTGTTTTTT
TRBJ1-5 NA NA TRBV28 CASRTRVYNQPQHF TGTGCCAGCAGAACGAGGGTGTACAATCAGCCCCAGCATTTT
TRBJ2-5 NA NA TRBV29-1 CSVGLSGVTQYF TGCAGCGTTGGCCTCTCGGGGGTGACCCAGTACTTC
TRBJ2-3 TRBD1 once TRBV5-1 CASSLAGTAGDTQYF TGCGCCAGCAGCTTGGCGGGGACAGCTGGAGATACGCAGTATTTT
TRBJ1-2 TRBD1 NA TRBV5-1 CASSSPPAGQGTSNYGYTF TGCGCCAGCAGCTCCCCGCCGGCGGGACAGGGGACTTCTAACTATGGCTACACCTTC
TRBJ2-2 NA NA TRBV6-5 CASTRNTGELFF TGTGCCAGCACTAGAAACACCGGGGAGCTGTTTTTT
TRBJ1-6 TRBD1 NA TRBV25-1 CASSEPGQGANSPLHF TGTGCCAGCAGTGAACCGGGACAGGGGGCAAATTCACCCCTCCACTTT
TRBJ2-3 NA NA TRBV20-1 CSATGADTQYF TGCAGTGCCACGGGGGCAGATACGCAGTATTTT
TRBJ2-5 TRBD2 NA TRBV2 CASSEGREDETQYF TGTGCCAGCAGTGAGGGGCGGGAGGATGAGACCCAGTACTTC
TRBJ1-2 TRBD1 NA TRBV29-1 CSGGQGDYGYTF TGCAGCGGGGGACAGGGCGACTATGGCTACACCTTC
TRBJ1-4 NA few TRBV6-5 CASKRTLSGGEKLFF TGTGCCAGCAAAAGAACCCTCAGTGGAGGTGAAAAACTGTTTTTT
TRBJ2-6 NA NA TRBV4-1 CASSLPGKPGANVLTF TGCGCCAGCAGCCTTCCGGGGAAACCTGGGGCCAACGTCCTGACTTTC
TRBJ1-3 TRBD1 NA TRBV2 CASSEEGGTARNTIYF TGTGCCAGCAGTGAAGAAGGGGGGACAGCTCGAAACACCATATATTTT
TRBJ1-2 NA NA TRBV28 CASSPITGSYGYTF TGTGCCAGCAGTCCGATAACAGGTTCCTATGGCTACACCTTC
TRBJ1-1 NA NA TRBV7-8 CASSLGPTAGRMNTEAFF TGTGCCAGCAGCTTAGGCCCCACAGCCGGAAGAATGAACACTGAAGCTTTCTTT
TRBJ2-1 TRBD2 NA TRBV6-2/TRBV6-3 CASSYPTSGVSYNEQFF TGTGCCAGCAGTTACCCGACTAGCGGAGTCTCCTACAATGAGCAGTTCTTC
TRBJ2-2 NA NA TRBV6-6 CASSTGPGANTGELFF TGTGCCAGCAGTACCGGGCCAGGGGCGAACACCGGGGAGCTGTTTTTT
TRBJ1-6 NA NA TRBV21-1 CASSKLFPDGGLMDNSPLHF TGTGCCAGCAGCAAATTGTTTCCTGACGGGGGGCTTATGGATAATTCACCCCTCCACTTT
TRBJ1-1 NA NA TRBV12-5 CASGLGGDPTEAFF TGTGCTAGTGGTTTGGGGGGGGACCCCACTGAAGCTTTCTTT
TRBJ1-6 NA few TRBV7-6 CASSPSTGQGSGSPLHF TGTGCCAGCAGCCCTTCAACCGGGCAGGGGTCTGGTTCACCCCTCCACTTT
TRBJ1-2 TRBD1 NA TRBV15 CATSRSQGVGGYTF TGTGCCACCAGCAGATCACAGGGGGTCGGTGGCTACACCTTC
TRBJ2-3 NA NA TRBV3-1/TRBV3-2 CASSPQFGSAADTQYF TGTGCCAGCAGCCCCCAGTTCGGGAGCGCTGCAGATACGCAGTATTTT
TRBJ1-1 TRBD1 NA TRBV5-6 CASTLSTGGTEAFF TGTGCCAGCACCCTGTCGACAGGGGGCACTGAAGCTTTCTTT
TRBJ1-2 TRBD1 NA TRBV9 CASSLGTAGYGYTF TGTGCCAGCAGCTTAGGGACAGCAGGCTATGGCTACACCTTC
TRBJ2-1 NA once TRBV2 CASIDPVSYNEQFF TGTGCCAGCATTGATCCGGTATCCTACAATGAGCAGTTCTTC
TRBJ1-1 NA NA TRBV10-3 CATRAMNTEAFF TGTGCCACCAGGGCCATGAACACTGAAGCTTTCTTT
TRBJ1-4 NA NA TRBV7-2 CASSLRAGVATNEKLFF TGTGCCAGCAGCTTGAGGGCAGGGGTTGCAACTAATGAAAAACTGTTTTTT
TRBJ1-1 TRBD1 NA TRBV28 CASSWGQSNTEAFF TGTGCCAGCAGTTGGGGACAGTCGAACACTGAAGCTTTCTTT
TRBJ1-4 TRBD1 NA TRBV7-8 CASRAGRDSREKLFF TGTGCCAGCAGGGCCGGCCGGGACAGCCGGGAAAAACTGTTTTTT
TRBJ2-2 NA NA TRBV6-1 CASSQHNTGELFF TGTGCCAGCAGTCAACATAACACCGGGGAGCTGTTTTTT
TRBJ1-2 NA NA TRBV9 CASSVASGLGGYTF TGTGCCAGCAGCGTAGCTAGCGGGCTTGGTGGCTACACCTTC
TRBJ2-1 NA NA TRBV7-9 CASSPASGYHNEQFF TGTGCCAGCAGCCCTGCCTCGGGGTACCACAATGAGCAGTTCTTC
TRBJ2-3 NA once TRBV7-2 CASSFSFGEDTQYF TGTGCCAGCAGCTTCTCTTTCGGGGAAGATACGCAGTATTTT
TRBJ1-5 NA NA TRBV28 CASSSPGAGQPQHF TGTGCCAGCAGCTCCCCAGGGGCAGGTCAGCCCCAGCATTTT
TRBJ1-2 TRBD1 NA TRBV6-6 CASIEGQRVGGYTF TGTGCCAGCATAGAGGGACAGCGCGTAGGTGGCTACACCTTC
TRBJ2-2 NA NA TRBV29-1 CSVGRGVNTGELFF TGCAGCGTTGGGAGGGGAGTTAACACCGGGGAGCTGTTTTTT
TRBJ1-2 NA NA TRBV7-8 CASSQTDNYGYTF TGTGCCAGCAGCCAGACAGATAACTATGGCTACACCTTC
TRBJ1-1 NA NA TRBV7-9 CASSTKGLGNTEAFF TGTGCCAGCAGCACCAAGGGGTTGGGGAACACTGAAGCTTTCTTT
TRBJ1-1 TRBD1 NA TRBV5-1 CASSPRDSSFNTEAFF TGCGCCAGCAGCCCACGGGACAGCAGTTTTAACACTGAAGCTTTCTTT
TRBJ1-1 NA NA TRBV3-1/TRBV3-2 CASRRIEDTEAFF TGTGCCAGCAGGCGAATAGAGGACACTGAAGCTTTCTTT